The entry below describes one T cell receptor (beta chain). One entry per CDR3 protein results from TCRdb running MiXCR on the PCR reads. The table records some 680,000 distinct CDR3 sequences, about 25% of them present only once. The data originate from a study of molecular identifiers for immune sequencing clone quantification. Per germline, CDR1 SGHRS and CDR2 YFSETQ. Trimming removed 4 bases at V and 12 bases at J, with 19 bases between. This CDR3 is 14 amino acids long. The rearrangement joins TRBV5-1 to TRBJ2-2; D may match TRBD1 or TRBD2 (5 bases each). The clonotype was recovered from a human donor in good health. Some libraries in this study had Jurkat cell RNA spiked in. The sample taken for sequencing was naive CD8+ T cells from blood, with Jurkat cell RNA spiked in. Documented subset: FACS-sorted CD8+CD4-CCR7+CD45RA+ naive T cells. The CDR3, as DNA: TGCGCCAGCAGCGGGGGAGCGAACACCGGCCAGCTGTTTTTT. Its translation is CASSGGANTGQLFF. Complete variable domain (other parts from reference TRBV5-1 and TRBJ2-2): KAGVTQTPRYLIKTRGQQVTLSCSPISGHRSVSWYQQTPGQGLQFLFEYFSETQRNKGNFPGRFSGRQFSNSRSEMNVSTLELGDSALYLCASSGGANTGQLFFGEGSRLTVL.